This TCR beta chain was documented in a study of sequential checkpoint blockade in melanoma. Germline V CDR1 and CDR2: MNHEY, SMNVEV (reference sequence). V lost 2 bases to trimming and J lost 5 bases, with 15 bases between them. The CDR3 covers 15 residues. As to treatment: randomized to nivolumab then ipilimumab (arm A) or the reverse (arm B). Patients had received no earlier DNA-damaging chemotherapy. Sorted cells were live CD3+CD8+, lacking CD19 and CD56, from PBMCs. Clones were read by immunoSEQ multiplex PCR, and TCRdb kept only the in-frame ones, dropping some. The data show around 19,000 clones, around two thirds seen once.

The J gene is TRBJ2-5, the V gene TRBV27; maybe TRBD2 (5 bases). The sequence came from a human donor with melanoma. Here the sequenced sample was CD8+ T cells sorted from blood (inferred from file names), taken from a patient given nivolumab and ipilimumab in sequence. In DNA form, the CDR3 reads TGTGCCAGCAGTTTAGATGGCCTAGCCTGGGAGACCCAGTACTTC. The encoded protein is CASSLDGLAWETQYF.